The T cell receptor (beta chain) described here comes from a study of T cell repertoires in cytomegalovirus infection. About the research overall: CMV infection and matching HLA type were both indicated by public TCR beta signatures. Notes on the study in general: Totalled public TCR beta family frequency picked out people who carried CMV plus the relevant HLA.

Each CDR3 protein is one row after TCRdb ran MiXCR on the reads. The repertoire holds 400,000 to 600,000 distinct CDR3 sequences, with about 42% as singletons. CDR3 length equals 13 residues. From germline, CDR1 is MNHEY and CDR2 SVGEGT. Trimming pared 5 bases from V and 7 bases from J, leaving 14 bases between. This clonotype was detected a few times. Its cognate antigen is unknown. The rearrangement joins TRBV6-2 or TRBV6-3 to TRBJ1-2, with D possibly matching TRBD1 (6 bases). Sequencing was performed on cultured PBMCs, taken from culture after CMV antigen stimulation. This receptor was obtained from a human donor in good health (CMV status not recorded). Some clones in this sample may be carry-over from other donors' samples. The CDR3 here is CASSTRTASGYTF. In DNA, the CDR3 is TGTGCCAGCAGTACCCGGACAGCCTCTGGCTACACCTTC.